This record covers a single TCR beta chain. This entry comes from a study of blood T cells in healthy people across ages. Trimming cost V 5 bases and J 1 base; bases outside gene matches: 5. CDR1 SGHRS and CDR2 YFSETQ come from the germline V gene. There are 14 residues in the CDR3. A sample-barcoded 5' primer and a J-beta primer mix were used in a second PCR of roughly 7 to 11 cycles. MiXCR was run by TCRdb on the 5' RACE reads, yielding one entry per CDR3 protein. Here the sample spans some 1.4 million distinct CDR3 sequences, around two fifths being singletons. This sequence joins TRBV5-1 and TRBJ1-1; 7 bases match TRBD1. The TCR was taken from a woman in her late teens or twenties in good health. Sequenced material: blood. In nucleotides, the CDR3 is TGCGCCAGCAGACAGGGACAGCAGAACACTGAAGCTTTCTTT. It encodes CASRQGQQNTEAFF.